These 7 T cell receptor beta chains share one sample of origin, sequenced in a study of blood T cell repertoires in COVID-19. Clones were sequenced by immunoSEQ multiplex PCR, and TCRdb holds only the in-frame ones, with some missing. The repertoire holds approximately 32,000 clones, with 88% as singletons. The sequenced sample was peripheral blood. Receptors were obtained from a woman between 70 and 85 years old with active COVID-19.

J is TRBJ1-1 and V is TRBV11-2; TRBD1 might be the D (5 bases). V was trimmed by 3 bases and J by 0 bases, leaving 8 bases between them. The CDR3 has 14 amino acids. CDR1 and CDR2 (germline): SGHAT, FQNNGV. The CDR3 region has the DNA TGTGCCAGCAGCTTCACAGGATTGAACACTGAAGCTTTCTTT. Protein: CASSFTGLNTEAFF.

The chain combines TRBV24-1 with TRBJ2-3, with TRBD2 matching 7 bases. Germline CDR1 is KGHDR and CDR2 is SFDVKD. This CDR3 is 16 amino acids long. Germline trimming cut 3 bases from V and 1 base from J; bases unmatched to any gene: 6. As DNA, the CDR3 is TGTGCCACCAGTGATAGGTTTGGGGGGGGCACAGATACGCAGTATTTT. As protein: CATSDRFGGGTDTQYF.

The chain combines TRBV6-5 with TRBJ2-5; a possible D gene is TRBD2 (6 bases). The CDR3 runs to 13 residues. With 3 bases removed from V and 5 bases from J, the gap between germline ends came to 10 bases. Germline assignment: CDR1 MNHEY and CDR2 SVGAGI. The DNA of the CDR3 is TGTGCCAGCAGTTATGCGGGGTCGGAGACCCAGTACTTC. This gives the protein CASSYAGSETQYF.

The rearrangement uses TRBV7-3 and TRBJ2-1, with D possibly matching TRBD1 (5 bases). Germline lookup yields CDR1 SGHTA and CDR2 FQGTGA. This CDR3 is 22 amino acids long. Between the trimmed V and J ends, which lost 1 base and 0 bases, there was a span of 28 bases. This CDR3 is CASSLRPGNRWGNPSSYNEQFF. The CDR3 bases are TGTGCCAGCAGCTTAAGGCCGGGTAACAGGTGGGGTAACCCCAGCTCCTACAATGAGCAGTTCTTC.

The chain links TRBV6-5 to TRBJ2-5; D call uncertain. The CDR3 contains 12 residues. The V end was cut by 8 bases, the J end by 2 bases, with 9 bases between. Per the germline V gene, CDR1 is MNHEY and CDR2 is SVGAGI. The CDR3 sequence is CASVDNQETQYF. In DNA, the CDR3 is TGTGCCAGCGTAGATAATCAAGAGACCCAGTACTTC.

The rearrangement joins TRBV11-2 to TRBJ1-5; 8 bases are shared with TRBD1. The ends lost 2 bases at V and 3 bases at J; junction bases unmatched: 3. This CDR3 has 15 residues. Germline CDR1 reads SGHAT; CDR2 reads FQNNGV. The CDR3 protein is CASSLMTGDNQPQHF. The CDR3, as DNA: TGTGCCAGCAGCTTAATGACAGGGGACAATCAGCCCCAGCATTTT.

This rearrangement joins TRBV6-2 or TRBV6-3 to TRBJ2-7, with D perhaps matching TRBD1 (6 bases). Germline-derived CDR1 and CDR2 are MNHEY and SVGEGT. The V end was cut by 0 bases, the J end by 3 bases, with 12 bases between. The CDR3 spans 15 residues. The CDR3 DNA reads TGTGCCAGCAGTTACTCGAAAACAGGGAGCTACGAGCAGTACTTC. The encoded protein is CASSYSKTGSYEQYF.